The 20 T cell receptor beta chains reported below all come from one sample, sequenced in a study of cytomegalovirus exposure and HLA in healthy donors. This PCR relied on a set of 60 Vbeta primers and 13 Jbeta primers. Clones were read by immunoSEQ multiplex PCR, and TCRdb kept only the in-frame ones, dropping some. This sample carries fewer than 250,000 clones, roughly 80% of them seen once, and the ten largest clones take 2.5% to 3.5%. The sequenced sample was PBMCs. These receptors all stem from a man aged 30 to 45 in good health and CMV-seronegative.

The rearrangement links TRBV7-9 to TRBJ2-1; 8 bases are a match to TRBD2. V was pared by 4 bases and J by 9 bases, with 5 bases of the junction left unmatched. Germline CDR1 is SEHNR and CDR2 is FQNEAQ (reference sequence). CDR3 length equals 13 residues. The CDR3 reads CASSSDLAGEQFF. CDR3 bases: TGTGCCAGCAGCTCAGATCTAGCGGGTGAGCAGTTCTTC.

This clone was counted once. The rearrangement links TRBV27 to TRBJ1-2; TRBD1 might be the D (5 bases). V gave up 3 bases and J gave up 3 bases, with 11 bases separating them. Germline CDR1 is MNHEY and CDR2 is SMNVEV (reference sequence). CDR3 length: 14 residues. The CDR3 region has the DNA TGTGCCAGCAGTTTCGCCGCGGGGGACTATGGCTACACCTTC. Amino acid sequence: CASSFAAGDYGYTF.

This clone was detected once. CDR3 DNA: TGTGCCAGCAGCCTGGGGGGGGATTCACCCCTCCACTTT. Translation: CASSLGGDSPLHF. J is TRBJ1-6 and V is TRBV2, with a weak D call TRBD1 (5 bases). CDR1 is SNHLY and CDR2 is FYNNEI in the germline V gene. CDR3 size: 13 residues. Trimming pared 6 bases from V and 8 bases from J, leaving 11 bases between.

This rearrangement joins TRBV6-6 to TRBJ2-1; 12 bases align to TRBD2. The CDR3 runs to 15 residues. The germline CDR1 and CDR2 sequences are MNHNY and SVGAGI (reference sequence). V was pared by 5 bases and J by 6 bases, with 5 bases of the junction left unmatched. The CDR3 is CASSLPSGGANEQFF. DNA of the CDR3: TGTGCCAGCAGTCTCCCTAGCGGGGGGGCCAATGAGCAGTTCTTC.

V is TRBV2 and J is TRBJ2-7; possibly TRBD1 for D (6 bases). The ends were cut back, 5 bases at V and 1 base at J, with 12 bases in the middle. This CDR3 has 14 amino acids. Germline V CDR1 and CDR2: SNHLY, FYNNEI. The CDR3 DNA follows: TGTGCCAGCAGTACCCGCCAGGGGTCCTACGAGCAGTACTTC. Amino acids: CASSTRQGSYEQYF.

This CDR3 reads CASSGTGVGGYTF. The DNA of the CDR3 is TGTGCCAGCAGTGGGACAGGGGTAGGTGGCTACACCTTC. This chain uses TRBV2 with TRBJ1-2; TRBD1 aligns across 9 bases. The CDR3 totals 13 residues. The junction had 4 bases not matched to a gene; V was cut back by 4 bases and J by 7 bases. Germline CDR1 and CDR2: SNHLY and FYNNEI.

The J gene is TRBJ1-6, the V gene TRBV14, with TRBD1 as a possible D gene (5 bases). Germline CDR1 SGHDN, CDR2 FVKESK. Trimming cost V 5 bases and J 10 bases, with 21 bases left between them. The CDR3 is 16 amino acids. CDR3 loop: CASSLDGRVAGSPLHF. The CDR3 DNA reads TGTGCCAGCAGCTTAGACGGCCGGGTCGCAGGGTCACCCCTCCACTTT.

J is TRBJ1-5 and V is TRBV27, with a possible D match to TRBD1 (6 bases). The CDR3 has 15 amino acids. V lost 5 bases, J lost 0 bases, and 11 bases lay in between. Germline CDR1 is MNHEY and CDR2 is SMNVEV (reference sequence). This CDR3 is CASSLGQNSNQPQHF. In DNA form, the CDR3 reads TGTGCCAGCAGTCTCGGACAGAATAGCAATCAGCCCCAGCATTTT.

DNA of the CDR3: TGTGCCAGCAGCTACCGTCGAGGACAGCCCTTCCTCAACGAGCAGTACTTC. It codes for CASSYRRGQPFLNEQYF. The rearrangement links TRBV7-8 to TRBJ2-5; perhaps TRBD1 as D (6 bases). Near its end, the DNA agrees better with TRBJ2-7, so the J call may be wrong. The germline CDR1 and CDR2 sequences are SGHVS and FQNEAQ. This CDR3 has 17 amino acids.

The V call is TRBV15, the J call TRBJ2-5; 11 bases align to TRBD1. J lost 4 bases, V lost 0 bases, and 10 bases had no gene match. CDR3 length: 18 amino acids. Germline V gene lookup returns CDR1 LNHNV and CDR2 YYDKDF (reference sequence). This CDR3 reads CATSRDILGTGGGETQYF. As DNA, the CDR3 is TGTGCCACCAGCAGAGATATCCTAGGGACAGGGGGGGGAGAGACCCAGTACTTC.

CDR3 nucleotides: TGTGCCAGCAGTGGTGACAGGGGTGGCTATGGCTACACCTTC. This sequence encodes CASSGDRGGYGYTF. The rearrangement links TRBV7-9 to TRBJ1-2; 8 bases are shared with TRBD1. The germline CDR1 and CDR2 sequences are SEHNR and FQNEAQ (reference sequence). This CDR3 comprises 14 residues. V trimming: 6 bases; J trimming: 4 bases; junction bases outside the gene matches: 7.

V is TRBV5-5 and J is TRBJ1-1; D is perhaps TRBD1 (6 bases). CDR3 length: 14 amino acids. The ends were cut back, 4 bases at V and 1 base at J, with 11 bases in the middle. Germline V gene data show CDR1 as SGHKS and CDR2 as YYEKEE (reference sequence). CDR3 loop: CASSPVGANTEAFF. The CDR3 DNA follows: TGTGCCAGCAGCCCTGTGGGGGCGAACACTGAAGCTTTCTTT. Using reference TRBV5-5 and TRBJ1-1 for the parts outside the CDR3, the full variable domain is DAGVTQSPTHLIKTRGQQVTLRCSPISGHKSVSWYQQVLGQGPQFIFQYYEKEERGRGNFPDRFSARQFPNYSSELNVNALLLGDSALYLCASSPVGANTEAFFGQGTRLTVV.

The chain couples TRBV27 to TRBJ2-5; possible D gene TRBD2, 5 bases. Judging by the DNA end, TRBJ2-7 fits better; the J call may be wrong. This CDR3 is 13 amino acids long. CDR1 and CDR2 (germline): MNHEY, SMNVEV (reference sequence). The CDR3 protein is CASTGIDNYEQYF. CDR3 DNA: TGTGCCAGCACCGGGATAGATAATTACGAGCAGTACTTC.

This clone was counted a single time. The CDR3 loop is CASSLTRGGRAYEQYF. CDR3 nucleotide sequence: TGCGCCAGCAGCCTTACCAGAGGGGGTAGAGCTTACGAGCAGTACTTC. The gene calls are TRBV4-1 and TRBJ2-7, with a possible D match to TRBD1 (6 bases). This CDR3 is 16 amino acids long. In germline, CDR1 is MGHRA, CDR2 YSYEKL. The V and J ends lost 4 bases and 4 bases respectively, with 20 bases between them.

The V and J genes are TRBV7-6 and TRBJ2-3; weak D call: TRBD2 (5 bases). Germline-derived CDR1 and CDR2 are SGHVS and FNYEAQ. Trimming stripped 5 bases from V and 1 base from J, with 10 bases between. The CDR3 is 14 residues long. In DNA, the CDR3 is TGTGCCAGCAGCGCAAGCGGTCGCACAGATACGCAGTATTTT. Translation gives CASSASGRTDTQYF. The full variable domain, with the rest looked up from reference TRBV7-6 and TRBJ2-3, is GAGVSQSPRYKVTKRGQDVALRCDPISGHVSLYWYRQALGQGPEFLTYFNYEAQQDKSGLPNDRFSAERPEGSISTLTIQRTEQRDSAMYRCASSASGRTDTQYFGPGTRLTVL.

V and J are TRBV7-2 and TRBJ2-5; 16 nucleotides agree with TRBD2. CDR1 is SGHTA and CDR2 is FQGNSA in the germline V gene. The CDR3 has 17 residues. With 5 bases clipped from V and 5 bases from J, the junction kept 8 bases outside the gene matches. The CDR3 DNA follows: TGTGCCAGCAGCGGGAAGGGACTAGCGGGGGGGCGGGAGACCCAGTACTTC. It codes for CASSGKGLAGGRETQYF.

The J gene is TRBJ2-1, the V gene TRBV5-4, with 10 positions matching TRBD2. V trimming: 0 bases; J trimming: 2 bases; junction bases outside the gene matches: 2. CDR1 and CDR2 (germline): SGHNT, YYREEE (reference sequence). The CDR3 totals 16 residues. DNA for the CDR3: TGTGCCAGCAGCTTGGATCTAGCGGGGGCCTACAATGAGCAGTTCTTC. Translated, it gives CASSLDLAGAYNEQFF.

The chain employs TRBV10-3 and TRBJ1-2; possibly TRBD1 for D (5 bases). This CDR3 spans 13 amino acids. In germline, CDR1 is ENHRY, CDR2 SYGVKD. V shed 1 base and J shed 4 bases, with 7 bases lying between them. CDR3: CAISEWQGYGYTF. DNA of the CDR3: TGTGCCATCAGTGAGTGGCAGGGCTATGGCTACACCTTC.

The V gene is TRBV29-1, the J gene TRBJ1-1; 9 positions agree with TRBD1. V trimming: 4 bases; J trimming: 3 bases; junction bases outside the gene matches: 0. CDR1 is SQVTM and CDR2 is ANQGSEA in the germline V gene. CDR3 length equals 12 residues. Here the CDR3 reads CSVGQGDTEAFF. Written as DNA, the CDR3 is TGCAGCGTTGGACAGGGGGACACTGAAGCTTTCTTT.

The V and J genes are TRBV28 and TRBJ2-7; possible D gene TRBD1, 6 bases. This CDR3 comprises 14 residues. CDR1 is MDHEN, CDR2 SYDVKM, per germline. The V gene lost 6 bases and the J gene lost 8 bases, with 20 bases spanning the gap. The CDR3 coding sequence is TGTGCCAGCAGGATAACAGGGAGCCCCCTACAGCAGTACTTC. The encoded protein is CASRITGSPLQQYF. The whole variable domain, filled in from reference TRBV28 and TRBJ2-7, reads DVKVTQSSRYLVKRTGEKVFLECVQDMDHENMFWYRQDPGLGLRLIYFSYDVKMKEKGDIPEGYSVSREKKERFSLILESASTNQTSMYLCASRITGSPLQQYFGPGTRLTVT.